Presented here are 24 T cell receptor beta chains from one specimen sequenced in a study of cytomegalovirus exposure and HLA in healthy donors. PCR primers comprised 60 Vbeta and 13 Jbeta primers. Repertoires were generated with immunoSEQ multiplex PCR, while TCRdb's copy carries only in-frame clones and drops some. The table includes 120,000 to 150,000 clones, around 82% detected once. Material for sequencing was PBMCs. These receptors all come from a man in his forties or fifties in good health and CMV-seropositive.

The CDR3 loop is CASSLVRDILNEQFF. CDR3 nucleotide sequence: TGCGCCAGCAGCTTGGTCCGGGACATACTGAATGAGCAGTTCTTC. J is TRBJ2-1 and V is TRBV5-1; weak D call: TRBD1 (6 bases). The CDR3 is made up of 15 amino acids. V lost 0 bases and J lost 7, with 14 bases in between. Germline assignment: CDR1 SGHRS and CDR2 YFSETQ.

CDR3 region: CSVQGTGAQETQYF. The CDR3 nucleotides read TGCAGCGTTCAAGGGACAGGGGCGCAAGAGACCCAGTACTTC. The chain recombines TRBV29-1 with TRBJ2-5, with 10 bases that match TRBD1. Trimming cost V 5 bases and J 2 bases; bases outside gene matches: 5. Per germline, CDR1 SQVTM and CDR2 ANQGSEA. The CDR3 has 14 amino acids.

V usage is TRBV9 and J usage is TRBJ2-6; D perhaps matches TRBD1 (5 bases). The V and J ends lost 4 bases and 0 bases respectively, with 17 bases between them. The length of the CDR3 is 18 residues. Per the germline V gene, CDR1 is SGDLS and CDR2 is YYNGEE. DNA of the CDR3: TGTGCCAGCAGCAAAAGAGACAGTCTCGGCTCTGGGGCCAACGTCCTGACTTTC. Translated, it gives CASSKRDSLGSGANVLTF.

The gene calls are TRBV7-2 and TRBJ1-4, with D possibly TRBD1 on 5 matching bases. Trimming pared 4 bases from V and 8 bases from J, leaving 14 bases between. The CDR3 contains 14 residues. Germline lookup yields CDR1 SGHTA and CDR2 FQGNSA. CDR3 loop: CASSSGGVGEKLFF. The CDR3 DNA sequence: TGTGCCAGCAGCTCTGGGGGGGTTGGGGAAAAACTGTTTTTT.

Only a few counts were recorded for this clone. V usage is TRBV5-6 and J usage is TRBJ2-4; D is unresolved. This CDR3 has 13 residues. Per germline, CDR1 SGHDT and CDR2 YYEEEE. Trimming removed 6 bases from V and 5 bases from J, with 12 bases in between. The CDR3 coding sequence is TGTGCCAGCACCACTGAGACACAAAACATTCAGTACTTC. This encodes CASTTETQNIQYF.

The chain uses TRBV27 and TRBJ2-2; 8 positions match TRBD2. V dropped 4 bases and J dropped 6; count of bases not matched to a gene: 7. CDR1 is MNHEY, CDR2 SMNVEV, per germline (reference sequence). This CDR3 contains 15 residues. The CDR3: CASSSGTRPAGELFF. CDR3 sequence (DNA): TGTGCCAGCAGTTCGGGGACTAGGCCTGCCGGGGAGCTGTTTTTT.

The J gene is TRBJ1-5, the V gene TRBV15, with no clear D. The CDR3 sequence is 14 residues long. Trimming cost V 3 bases and J 1 base, with 7 bases left between them. Per germline, CDR1 LNHNV and CDR2 YYDKDF (reference sequence). As DNA, the CDR3 is TGTGCCACCAGCAGGGGAGGCAGCAATCAGCCCCAGCATTTT. This encodes CATSRGGSNQPQHF.

The gene calls are TRBV7-9 and TRBJ1-2; D possibly corresponds to TRBD1 (6 bases). Germline CDR1 and CDR2: SEHNR and FQNEAQ (reference sequence). V lost 1 base and J lost 2, with 8 bases in between. CDR3 length: 14 amino acids. In DNA form, the CDR3 reads TGTGCCAGCAGCTTAGGGGGGCGGAACTATGGCTACACCTTC. Translated, it gives CASSLGGRNYGYTF.

The chain uses TRBV19 and TRBJ2-2, with a possible D match to TRBD2 (5 bases). The CDR3 totals 16 residues. CDR1 LNHDA and CDR2 SQIVND come from the germline V gene (reference sequence). Trimming shortened V by 3 bases and J by 0 bases, and 11 bases separated the two germline ends. This CDR3 is CASSILLTTNTGELFF. CDR3 in DNA: TGTGCCAGTAGTATTCTTCTGACTACGAACACCGGGGAGCTGTTTTTT.

The chain couples TRBV4-3 to TRBJ2-5, with D uncertain. Trimming shortened V by 0 bases and J by 4 bases, and 12 bases separated the two germline ends. The CDR3 has 15 residues. Germline CDR1 is LGHNA and CDR2 is YSLEER. The CDR3 region is CASSQDVTVRETQYF. For the CDR3, the DNA is TGCGCCAGCAGCCAAGATGTCACAGTCCGAGAGACCCAGTACTTC.

The chain has TRBV18 and TRBJ1-5, with TRBD1 as a possible D gene (5 bases). From germline, CDR1 is KGHSH and CDR2 LQKENI. The ends were cut back, 4 bases at V and 0 bases at J, with 7 bases in the middle. This CDR3 is built from 14 residues. The CDR3 spells CASSQTDSNQPQHF. The CDR3 region has the DNA TGTGCCAGCTCACAGACAGATAGCAATCAGCCCCAGCATTTT. Complete variable domain (other parts from reference TRBV18 and TRBJ1-5): NAGVMQNPRHLVRRRGQEARLRCSPMKGHSHVYWYRQLPEEGLKFMVYLQKENIIDESGMPKERFSAEFPKEGPSILRIQQVVRGDSAAYFCASSQTDSNQPQHFGDGTRLSIL.

V gene TRBV6-5 combines with J gene TRBJ1-2; TRBD1 aligns across 8 bases. The germline V gene encodes CDR1 MNHEY and CDR2 SVGAGI. The CDR3 has 15 residues. Losses at the gene ends were 10 bases for V and 0 bases for J; bases not matched to a gene: 10. The DNA for the CDR3 is TGTGCCACCACCCGGAGGGGACAGGCTAACTATGGCTACACCTTC. It codes for CATTRRGQANYGYTF.

This chain links TRBV30 with TRBJ2-7; 7 bases are shared with TRBD2. In germline, CDR1 is GTSNPN, CDR2 SVGIG (reference sequence). This CDR3 is 15 amino acids long. V shed 5 bases and J 3 bases; nucleotides not matched to a gene: 13. The DNA for the CDR3 is TGTGCCTGGGCCACTGGGGCAGGCGGGGGCTACGAGCAGTACTTC. Protein sequence: CAWATGAGGGYEQYF.

As regards this clone: The sample holds other DNA sequences that translate to the same CDR3. The chain employs TRBV6-4 and TRBJ2-3; TRBD1 might be the D (6 bases). Germline-derived CDR1 and CDR2 are MRHNA and SNTAGT. The CDR3 runs to 13 residues. Deletions cut 4 bases from V and 1 base from J, with 6 bases between. CDR3 amino acids: CASSGTGTDTQYF. In DNA, the CDR3 is TGTGCCAGCAGTGGGACAGGCACAGATACGCAGTATTTT.

The chain links TRBV9 to TRBJ1-3; D not certain. The CDR3 loop spans 15 amino acids. Germline V gene sequence: CDR1 SGDLS, CDR2 YYNGEE. Trimming left V 0 bases short and J 0 bases short, with 7 bases between. CDR3 nucleotides: TGTGCCAGCAGCGTAGGTGCAGTCTCTGGAAACACCATATATTTT. Amino acid sequence: CASSVGAVSGNTIYF. Based on the CDR3 plus reference TRBV9 and TRBJ1-3, the full variable domain is DSGVTQTPKHLITATGQRVTLRCSPRSGDLSVYWYQQSLDQGLQFLIQYYNGEERAKGNILERFSAQQFPDLHSELNLSSLELGDSALYFCASSVGAVSGNTIYFGEGSWLTVV.

The chain carries TRBV13 and TRBJ1-1; D might be TRBD1 (5 bases). Germline V gene lookup returns CDR1 PRHDT and CDR2 FYEKMQ (reference sequence). The V gene lost 5 bases and the J gene lost 5 bases, with 15 bases spanning the gap. The length of the CDR3 is 14 residues. The CDR3 sequence: CASSRPIGGTEAFF. DNA of the CDR3: TGTGCCAGCAGCAGACCAATCGGGGGGACTGAAGCTTTCTTT.

The V and J genes are TRBV9 and TRBJ2-7, with 8 bases identical to TRBD1. Germline V lookup: CDR1 SGDLS, CDR2 YYNGEE. There are 15 residues in the CDR3. With V trimmed by 4 bases and J by 5 bases, 11 bases remained unmatched. Written as DNA, the CDR3 is TGTGCCAGCAGCCCGCACGACAGGGGCCTCGACGAGCAGTACTTC. This encodes CASSPHDRGLDEQYF.

V usage is TRBV7-9 and J usage is TRBJ2-7; 7 bases map to TRBD1. V lost 1 base, J lost 5 bases, and 5 bases stayed unmatched. This CDR3 comprises 14 residues. Per germline, CDR1 SEHNR and CDR2 FQNEAQ (reference sequence). The CDR3 sequence is CASSLGQGVDEQYF. The CDR3 DNA sequence: TGTGCCAGCAGCTTAGGGCAGGGGGTCGACGAGCAGTACTTC.

The chain couples TRBV14 to TRBJ2-7; 8 positions agree with TRBD2. With 4 bases clipped from V and 0 bases from J, the junction kept 2 bases outside the gene matches. From germline, CDR1 is SGHDN and CDR2 FVKESK. CDR3 length: 14 amino acids. The CDR3 coding sequence is TGTGCCAGCAGCCCTAGCGGGTCCTCCTACGAGCAGTACTTC. It codes for CASSPSGSSYEQYF.

The V gene is TRBV6-1, the J gene TRBJ1-1; 11 positions agree with TRBD1. This CDR3 has 17 residues. Germline assignment: CDR1 MNHNS and CDR2 SASEGT. Trimming cost V 8 bases and J 0 bases; bases outside gene matches: 11. Here the CDR3 reads CASGGTGGPTVNTEAFF. For the CDR3, the DNA is TGTGCCAGCGGTGGGACAGGGGGTCCAACCGTGAACACTGAAGCTTTCTTT.

The rearrangement joins TRBV5-6 to TRBJ1-2, with 9 bases matching TRBD1. This CDR3 comprises 13 residues. V shed 4 bases, J shed 8 bases, and the junction held 6 bases outside the gene matches. The germline gives CDR1 SGHDT, CDR2 YYEEEE. CDR3 bases: TGTGCCAGCAGCAAGGGACAGGGAATCGGCTACACCTTC. Translated: CASSKGQGIGYTF.

The chain uses TRBV4-1 and TRBJ1-1; D is unresolved. The V end was cut by 5 bases, the J end by 1 base, with 11 bases between. Germline loops: CDR1 MGHRA, CDR2 YSYEKL. CDR3 length: 14 amino acids. The CDR3 region has the DNA TGCGCCAGCAGCTCCCCAACAGCGAACACTGAAGCTTTCTTT. Encoded protein: CASSSPTANTEAFF.

The chain has TRBV5-1 and TRBJ2-7, with 10 positions matching TRBD1. The germline V gene has CDR1 SGHRS and CDR2 YFSETQ. The trim removed 4 bases at V and 7 bases at J, leaving 5 bases unmatched. The CDR3 is 13 amino acids. CDR3 sequence reads: CASSRQGAYEQYF. The CDR3 DNA sequence: TGCGCCAGCAGCCGACAGGGGGCTTATGAGCAGTACTTC.

The V call is TRBV21-1, the J call TRBJ2-7; TRBD2, as called in the table, went unchecked against the DNA. TRBV21-1 is a documented pseudogene. The CDR3 spans 13 residues. The CDR3 spells CASSKIFAYEQYF. The CDR3 region has the DNA TGTGCCAGCAGCAAAATCTTCGCCTACGAGCAGTACTTC.